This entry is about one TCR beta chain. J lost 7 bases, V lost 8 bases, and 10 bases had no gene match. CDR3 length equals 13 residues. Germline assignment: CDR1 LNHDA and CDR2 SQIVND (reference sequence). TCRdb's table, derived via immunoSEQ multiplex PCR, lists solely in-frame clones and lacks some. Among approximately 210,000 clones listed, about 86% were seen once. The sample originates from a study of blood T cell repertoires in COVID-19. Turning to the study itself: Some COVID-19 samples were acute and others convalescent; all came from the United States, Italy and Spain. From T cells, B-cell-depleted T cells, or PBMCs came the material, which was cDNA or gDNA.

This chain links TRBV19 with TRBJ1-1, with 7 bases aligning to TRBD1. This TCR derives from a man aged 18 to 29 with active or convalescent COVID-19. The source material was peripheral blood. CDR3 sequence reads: CASCRRTGDEAFF. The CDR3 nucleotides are TGTGCCAGTTGCAGGAGAACAGGGGATGAAGCTTTCTTT.